A single sample gave rise to the 18 T cell receptor beta chains below, sequenced in a study of blood T cell repertoires in COVID-19. Sequencing used immunoSEQ multiplex PCR; TCRdb keeps in-frame clones, though not all of them. The data show tens of thousands of clones, with 85% to 90% seen just once and roughly 4.6% held by the top ten. The sequencing sample was made of peripheral blood. These receptors all come from a man at least 80 years old with acute or convalescent COVID-19.

V and J are TRBV3-1 (or the pseudogene TRBV3-2) and TRBJ2-2; TRBD2 agrees at 8 bases. CDR3 length equals 17 residues. CDR1 and CDR2 (germline): LGHDT, YNNKEL (reference sequence). Trimming removed 0 bases from V and 6 bases from J; junction bases left unmatched: 9. In DNA, the CDR3 is TGTGCCAGCAGCCAAGAGCGGGGGGCCCGTGGTGCCGGGGAGCTGTTTTTT. It is translated as CASSQERGARGAGELFF.

This clone appeared once. This chain joins TRBV18 and TRBJ1-1; D is undetermined. Trimming cost V 5 bases and J 4 bases, with 11 bases left between them. The CDR3 runs 13 residues. Per germline, CDR1 KGHSH and CDR2 LQKENI. CDR3 bases: TGTGCCAGCTCATCGGACTCCTCCACTGAAGCTTTCTTT. It codes for CASSSDSSTEAFF.

The V call is TRBV11-2, the J call TRBJ1-4; TRBD1 agrees at 10 bases. The CDR3 loop spans 16 amino acids. V lost 5 bases and J lost 7; bases outside the gene matches: 10. Germline lookup yields CDR1 SGHAT and CDR2 FQNNGV. CDR3 coding DNA: TGTGCCAGCAGCACCGGCCGACAGGGGGCGGGTGAAAAACTGTTTTTT. Its translation is CASSTGRQGAGEKLFF.

The CDR3 coding sequence is TGTGCCACCAGTGATGACACTTATAGCAATCAGCCCCAGCATTTT. This gives the protein CATSDDTYSNQPQHF. The gene calls are TRBV24-1 and TRBJ1-5; D gene ambiguous. The CDR3 consists of 15 residues. The V gene lost 3 bases and the J gene lost 0 bases, with 8 bases spanning the gap. In germline, CDR1 is KGHDR, CDR2 SFDVKD.

This chain uses TRBV6-2 or TRBV6-3 with TRBJ2-7; 12 nucleotides match TRBD1. Germline CDR1 and CDR2: MNHEY and SVGEGT. With 4 bases clipped from V and 7 bases from J, the junction kept 5 bases outside the gene matches. This CDR3 is 14 amino acids long. The CDR3: CASSWDRGRGEQYF. As DNA, the CDR3 is TGTGCCAGCAGTTGGGACAGGGGGCGCGGAGAGCAGTACTTC.

The chain couples TRBV28 to TRBJ2-3, with TRBD2 identical over 8 bases. The CDR3 contains 14 residues. Germline loops: CDR1 MDHEN, CDR2 SYDVKM. The ends lost 6 bases at V and 2 bases at J; junction bases unmatched: 4. CDR3 residues: CASRVGGVTDTQYF. In nucleotides, the CDR3 is TGTGCCAGCAGAGTCGGGGGGGTCACAGATACGCAGTATTTT.

This sequence joins TRBV27 and TRBJ1-2, with TRBD1 as a possible D gene (6 bases). This CDR3 has 16 amino acids. The germline V gene encodes CDR1 MNHEY and CDR2 SMNVEV (reference sequence). Trimming shortened V by 5 bases and J by 5 bases, and 21 bases separated the two germline ends. The CDR3 nucleotides are TGTGCCAGCAGTCCTCAGCTTTGGGGGGGCGCATATGGCTACACCTTC. Its translation is CASSPQLWGGAYGYTF.

The chain carries TRBV27 and TRBJ2-1; possible D gene TRBD1, 6 bases. This CDR3 region has 16 residues. The V gene's germline CDR1 is MNHEY and CDR2 SMNVEV (reference sequence). The V end was cut by 4 bases, the J end by 6 bases, with 19 bases between. The CDR3 spells CASSWREGVLGNEQFF. For the CDR3, the DNA is TGTGCCAGCAGTTGGCGCGAGGGGGTTTTAGGCAATGAGCAGTTCTTC.

This chain joins TRBV20-1 and TRBJ2-3; no clear D gene. V dropped 3 bases and J dropped 0 bases, with 16 bases sitting between them. CDR3 length: 16 residues. The germline V gene has CDR1 DFQATT and CDR2 SNEGSKA (reference sequence). This CDR3 is CSASERRLSSTDTQYF. DNA of the CDR3: TGCAGTGCTAGTGAACGGCGGCTATCTAGCACAGATACGCAGTATTTT.

The CDR3 loop is CATPDSGGTGIQETQYF. As DNA, the CDR3 is TGTGCCACCCCAGATTCAGGGGGTACGGGGATCCAAGAGACCCAGTACTTC. The rearrangement joins TRBV24-1 to TRBJ2-5; TRBD1 matches 7 bases. CDR1 is KGHDR and CDR2 is SFDVKD in the germline V gene. This CDR3 has 17 amino acids. V dropped 9 bases and J dropped 1; count of bases not matched to a gene: 16.

For the CDR3, the DNA is TGCGCCAGCAGCTCTTCGTTGACAGGGGGAAAACTGTTTTTT. It translates to CASSSSLTGGKLFF. The V gene is TRBV5-1, the J gene TRBJ1-4, with 9 nucleotides matching TRBD1. Trimming removed 3 bases from V and 10 bases from J; junction bases left unmatched: 7. Looked up from germline, CDR1 is SGHRS and CDR2 is YFSETQ. The CDR3 is made up of 14 amino acids.

The genes are TRBV3-1 (or the pseudogene TRBV3-2) and TRBJ2-7; 7 bases match TRBD2. Unmatched junction bases numbered 2, after V lost 3 bases and J lost 6 bases. Germline assignment: CDR1 LGHDT and CDR2 YNNKEL (reference sequence). This CDR3 is 12 amino acids long. The CDR3 sequence is CASSQTSSEQYF. The CDR3 nucleotides are TGTGCCAGCAGCCAGACTAGCAGCGAGCAGTACTTC.

In its sample, this clone was seen once. V gene TRBV24-1 combines with J gene TRBJ2-7, with D possibly matching TRBD1 (5 bases). The CDR3 sequence is 13 residues long. V gave up 9 bases and J gave up 0 bases, with 11 bases separating them. Germline assignment: CDR1 KGHDR and CDR2 SFDVKD. The CDR3 DNA reads as TGTGCCACCGAAGAAGGGGCCTCCTACGAGCAGTACTTC. The encoded protein is CATEEGASYEQYF.

This clone showed up just once. This CDR3 is also generated by other DNA sequences in the sample. The chain carries TRBV14 and TRBJ2-3; 10 positions match TRBD2. The V gene's germline CDR1 is SGHDN and CDR2 FVKESK. Unmatched junction bases numbered 6, after V lost 3 bases and J lost 0 bases. This CDR3 is 17 amino acids long. The CDR3 DNA reads as TGTGCCAGCAGCCAGTGGACTAGCGGCACTAGCACAGATACGCAGTATTTT. This codes for CASSQWTSGTSTDTQYF.

The genes are TRBV6-5 and TRBJ2-1; 9 bases agree with TRBD2. Germline values: CDR1 MNHEY, CDR2 SVGAGI. V lost 8 bases, J lost 3 bases, and 8 bases stayed unmatched. The CDR3 covers 15 residues. CDR3 sequence (DNA): TGTGCCAGCCAAGTAGCGGGGGAGGACTACAATGAGCAGTTCTTC. Its protein product is CASQVAGEDYNEQFF.

The chain carries TRBV12-2 and TRBJ2-4; TRBD2, the table's D call, was not compared with the DNA. TRBV12-2 is noted as a pseudogene. There are 22 residues in the CDR3. CDR3 region: CASRFQEGSGGPIQLSKNIQYF. DNA for the CDR3: TGTGCAAGTCGCTTTCAAGAGGGTAGCGGGGGACCGATACAACTATCCAAAAACATTCAGTACTTC.

The chain has TRBV6-1 and TRBJ2-7; 7 bases fit TRBD2. Germline CDR1 reads MNHNS; CDR2 reads SASEGT. The CDR3 extends over 17 amino acids. Trimming cost V 0 bases and J 3 bases; bases outside gene matches: 11. The DNA of the CDR3 is TGTGCCAGCAGTGAAGCGACGGCGGGGAGGGACCGCTACGAGCAGTACTTC. This translates into CASSEATAGRDRYEQYF.

This clone came up once. The chain recombines TRBV5-6 with TRBJ2-3; D possibly corresponds to TRBD2 (5 bases). There are 16 residues in the CDR3. Germline V CDR1 and CDR2: SGHDT, YYEEEE. Deletions cut 2 bases from V and 0 bases from J, with 13 bases between. CDR3 sequence: CASSFLLAASTDTQYF. CDR3 sequence (DNA): TGTGCCAGCAGCTTTCTTCTAGCAGCTAGCACAGATACGCAGTATTTT.